These T cell receptor beta chains were read from a single sample in a study of T cells in localized non-small cell lung cancer. This table comes from immunoSEQ multiplex PCR, and its TCRdb copy is limited to in-frame clones, with some not included. The sample has about 52,000 clones; around 84% are singletons. The sample was PBMCs, taken before any cancer treatment. The receptor source for this set is a female donor with stage II lung adenocarcinoma. Both conserved end residues are part of each CDR3. The D gene is left open where the match is weak. Clone sizes are given selectively: once, few, many, or a class where the clone is expanded.

cdr3_length	v_call	clone_size	d_call	j_call	cdr3_nt	cdr3_aa
14	TRBV19	NA	NA	TRBJ1-5	TGTGCCAGTAGTATCCAGGGAGGCAATCAGCCCCAGCATTTT	CASSIQGGNQPQHF
13	TRBV18	NA	NA	TRBJ1-1	TGTGCCAGCTCGCTAGGGGAGAACACTGAAGCTTTCTTT	CASSLGENTEAFF
14	TRBV5-4	NA	NA	TRBJ2-3	TGTGCCAGCAGCTTGCAGGCAGGCTCAGATACGCAGTATTTT	CASSLQAGSDTQYF
13	TRBV5-4	few	TRBD1	TRBJ1-2	TGTGCCAGCAGTCCGGACAGGACTTATGGCTACACCTTC	CASSPDRTYGYTF
13	TRBV6-5	medium-sized	TRBD1	TRBJ1-6	TGTGCCACAACACAGGGGCTACGTTCACCCCTCCACTTT	CATTQGLRSPLHF
16	TRBV5-1	NA	TRBD2	TRBJ2-1	TGCGCCAGCAGCCCGGGGACTAGCGGGGTCTGGGATGAGCAGTTCTTC	CASSPGTSGVWDEQFF
14	TRBV6-4	NA	NA	TRBJ1-1	TGTGCCAGCAGTGGGGGGGACCCGAACACTGAAGCTTTCTTT	CASSGGDPNTEAFF
13	TRBV29-1	once	NA	TRBJ1-1	TGCAGCGCTATATCAGGTGGGGCCACTGAAGCTTTCTTT	CSAISGGATEAFF
14	TRBV10-1	NA	NA	TRBJ1-5	TGCGCCAGCACAGTGGGGGCAGAAAATCAGCCCCAGCATTTT	CASTVGAENQPQHF
13	TRBV2	NA	NA	TRBJ2-2	TGTGCCAGCAGTGGGGGGAGTACCGGGGAGCTGTTTTTT	CASSGGSTGELFF
15	TRBV13	NA	NA	TRBJ1-2	TGTGCCAGCAGCTTAGGACGAGGGGTGGACTATGGCTACACCTTC	CASSLGRGVDYGYTF
14	TRBV9	NA	TRBD1	TRBJ1-1	TGTGCCAGCAGCGCCTGGACAGGGAACACTGAAGCTTTCTTT	CASSAWTGNTEAFF
14	TRBV7-8	NA	TRBD1	TRBJ1-1	TGTGCCAGCAGCCTGGGACAGGGTAGCACTGAAGCTTTCTTT	CASSLGQGSTEAFF
16	TRBV10-3	NA	NA	TRBJ2-7	TGTGCCATCAGTGAGTCAGGGCAGGCGACCGACGGCGAGCAGTACTTC	CAISESGQATDGEQYF
14	TRBV6-5	NA	NA	TRBJ2-1	TGTGCCAGCAGTTGGGACATCTTCTACAATGAGCAGTTCTTC	CASSWDIFYNEQFF
16	TRBV15	medium-sized	TRBD2	TRBJ2-1	TGTGCCACCAGCAACACGGGGACTAGCCCCTACAATGAGCAGTTCTTC	CATSNTGTSPYNEQFF
14	TRBV5-1	NA	NA	TRBJ1-1	TGCGCCAGCAGCTTGGGGCAGATGAACACTGAAGCTTTCTTT	CASSLGQMNTEAFF
13	TRBV27	NA	NA	TRBJ2-7	TGTGCCAGCAGTTTTTCGCGGGGCTACGAGCAGTACTTC	CASSFSRGYEQYF
14	TRBV19	once	NA	TRBJ1-2	TGTGCCAGTAGGCCTGAAAGGACCAACTATGGCTACACCTTC	CASRPERTNYGYTF
15	TRBV5-1	NA	NA	TRBJ2-5	TGCGCCAGCAGCTTTTTGGGGCAGACACAAGAGACCCAGTACTTC	CASSFLGQTQETQYF
16	TRBV5-1	once	NA	TRBJ2-3	TGCGCCAGCAGCTTGGACGGGACATTGGGCGCAGATACGCAGTATTTT	CASSLDGTLGADTQYF
13	TRBV11-2	once	NA	TRBJ1-2	TGTGCCAGCAGCTTAGCAGTGTCGTATGGCTACACCTTC	CASSLAVSYGYTF
12	TRBV2	NA	NA	TRBJ2-7	TGTGCCGTCGGAAATCTGGGTTACGAGCAGTACTTC	CAVGNLGYEQYF
15	TRBV6-5	NA	TRBD1	TRBJ1-3	TGTGCCAGCAGTTACGGGGGACAGGCTGGAAACACCATATATTTT	CASSYGGQAGNTIYF
15	TRBV6-5	NA	TRBD1	TRBJ1-4	TGTGCCAGCAGTTATCAGACAGGGCTAAATGAAAAACTGTTTTTT	CASSYQTGLNEKLFF
19	TRBV27	NA	TRBD1	TRBJ2-1	TGTGCCAGCAGTTTATCGAAGGACAGGGCCATAAGAATATACAATGAGCAGTTCTTC	CASSLSKDRAIRIYNEQFF
15	TRBV30	few	NA	TRBJ1-1	TGTGCCTGGAGTAATGGGTTCGGGGCTAACACTGAAGCTTTCTTT	CAWSNGFGANTEAFF
14	TRBV6-1	NA	NA	TRBJ1-5	TGTGCCAGCAGAAAAACAGTTCTCAATCAGCCCCAGCATTTT	CASRKTVLNQPQHF
12	TRBV2	few	TRBD1	TRBJ2-7	TGTGCCAGTGGACAGGACTCCTACGAGCAGTACTTC	CASGQDSYEQYF
13	TRBV18	NA	TRBD1	TRBJ2-5	TGTGCCAGCTCGCCTCTAGGGGGCGAGACCCAGTACTTC	CASSPLGGETQYF
19	TRBV7-6	NA	NA	TRBJ1-1	TGTGCCAGCAGCTCACGATCTCGGACGGCCTCCCGCATGAACACTGAAGCTTTCTTT	CASSSRSRTASRMNTEAFF
14	TRBV7-9	NA	NA	TRBJ2-7	TGTGCCAGCAGCTTAGTGGCGGATCTCTACGAGCAGTACTTC	CASSLVADLYEQYF
20	TRBV7-6	NA	NA	TRBJ2-7	TGTGCCAGCAGCTTATACCGGGACACTAACCCACCCCACCCTTTCTACGAGCAGTACTTC	CASSLYRDTNPPHPFYEQYF
15	TRBV9	NA	TRBD1	TRBJ2-3	TGTGCCAGCAGCGTAGGTACAGGGGGCACAGATACGCAGTATTTT	CASSVGTGGTDTQYF
15	TRBV5-1	NA	NA	TRBJ2-3	TGCGCCAGCAGCTTACCGGGCAGCGCGGCAGATACGCAGTATTTT	CASSLPGSAADTQYF
11	TRBV30	NA	NA	TRBJ1-2	TGTGCCTGGAGTGGTGAGGGGGGCACCACCTTC	CAWSGEGGTTF
14	TRBV19	NA	TRBD1	TRBJ1-2	TGTGCCAGTAGTATGGGACAGGCGGTTTATGGCTACACCTTC	CASSMGQAVYGYTF
14	TRBV6-1	NA	NA	TRBJ1-1	TGTGCCAGCAGTGAACATCTCGGGGGGGCGCGAGCTTTCTTT	CASSEHLGGARAFF
17	TRBV5-6	NA	TRBD1	TRBJ1-5	TGTGCCAGCAGCTCACTTAGGGACAGGGAGTTGGCTCAGCCCCAGCATTTT	CASSSLRDRELAQPQHF
12	TRBV5-1	NA	NA	TRBJ2-7	TGCGCCAGCAGCCCAGACATCTACGAGCAGTACTTC	CASSPDIYEQYF
12	TRBV7-9	NA	NA	TRBJ2-1	TGTGCCAGCAGCTCCGAGGGCAATGAGCAGTTCTTC	CASSSEGNEQFF
11	TRBV5-1	NA	NA	TRBJ2-1	TGCGCCAGCCGGTCACCAGCTCAGCAGTTCTTC	CASRSPAQQFF